This is a list of T cell receptor beta chains from one sample in a study of PD-1 blockade in classical Hodgkin lymphoma. Generated by immunoSEQ multiplex PCR, the TCRdb table keeps only in-frame clones and is missing some. This repertoire shows about 21,000 clones, around 68% found once; its top ten account for over 20%. Sample: peripheral blood mononuclear cells (PBMCs), taken at baseline. These receptor sequences come from a human donor with classical Hodgkin lymphoma. CDR3s include the opening cysteine and the closing phenylalanine or tryptophan. The D gene is left open where the match is weak. Clone size is shown for a subset of rows, as once, few, many or a class of expanded clone.

J: TRBJ1-1
D: .
V: TRBV5-1
size: .
CDR3: CASSPVGQGTEAFF
DNA: TGCGCCAGCAGCCCTGTTGGGCAAGGCACTGAAGCTTTCTTT

J: TRBJ2-5
D: TRBD2
V: TRBV5-1
size: .
CDR3: CASSMGLADSGETQYF
DNA: TGCGCCAGCAGCATGGGACTAGCGGACTCTGGAGAGACCCAGTACTTC

J: TRBJ2-3
D: TRBD1
V: TRBV10-1
size: .
CDR3: CASSESGRGRTDTQYF
DNA: TGCGCCAGCAGTGAGTCTGGCAGGGGGCGAACAGATACGCAGTATTTT

J: TRBJ2-5
D: .
V: TRBV1
size: .
CDR3: CTSSHPGQGTPGDQYF
DNA: TGCACCAGCAGCCACCCGGGACAGGGGACCCCGGGAGACCAGTACTTC

J: TRBJ1-1
D: .
V: TRBV19
size: .
CDR3: CASRVNVATTEAFF
DNA: TGTGCCAGTAGGGTCAACGTGGCGACCACTGAAGCTTTCTTT

J: TRBJ2-5
D: TRBD2
V: TRBV2
size: few
CDR3: CASSERTSVSETQYF
DNA: TGTGCCAGCAGTGAACGCACTAGCGTTTCGGAGACCCAGTACTTC

J: TRBJ1-5
D: .
V: TRBV19
size: .
CDR3: CASSTGSISNQPQHF
DNA: TGTGCCAGTAGTACAGGGAGCATTAGCAATCAGCCCCAGCATTTT

J: TRBJ1-2
D: .
V: TRBV6-4
size: .
CDR3: CASSSSEVYGYTF
DNA: TGTGCCAGCAGTTCATCCGAAGTCTATGGCTACACCTTC

J: TRBJ2-1
D: .
V: TRBV18
size: .
CDR3: CASSSMSVGTYNEQFF
DNA: TGTGCCAGCTCATCTATGAGCGTTGGGACCTACAATGAGCAGTTCTTC

J: TRBJ1-2
D: TRBD1
V: TRBV5-1
size: .
CDR3: CASSAEYRGRTYGYTF
DNA: TGCGCCAGCAGCGCAGAATACAGGGGGCGAACCTATGGCTACACCTTC

J: TRBJ1-1
D: .
V: TRBV19
size: .
CDR3: CASARLENTEAFF
DNA: TGTGCCAGTGCCCGATTGGAAAACACTGAAGCTTTCTTT

J: TRBJ1-5
D: TRBD1
V: TRBV7-2
size: .
CDR3: CASSVNRGRFVEPQHF
DNA: TGTGCCAGCAGCGTCAACAGGGGCCGGTTCGTCGAGCCCCAGCATTTT

J: TRBJ1-2
D: TRBD1
V: TRBV4-2
size: .
CDR3: CASSQPPGGVYTF
DNA: TGTGCCAGCAGCCAACCCCCAGGGGGAGTCTACACCTTC

J: TRBJ2-2
D: .
V: TRBV15
size: .
CDR3: CATSPGRELFF
DNA: TGTGCCACCAGCCCCGGGAGGGAGCTGTTTTTT

J: TRBJ2-7
D: TRBD1
V: TRBV4-1
size: .
CDR3: CASSQDGPGGRHEQYF
DNA: TGCGCCAGCAGCCAAGATGGGCCAGGGGGACGGCACGAGCAGTACTTC

J: TRBJ2-7
D: .
V: TRBV10-2
size: once
CDR3: CATATYEQYF
DNA: TGCGCCACGGCCACCTACGAGCAGTACTTC

J: TRBJ1-1
D: .
V: TRBV7-3
size: few
CDR3: CASSLGYSGDTEAFF
DNA: TGTGCCAGCAGCTTAGGATATTCAGGGGACACTGAAGCTTTCTTT

J: TRBJ1-1
D: .
V: TRBV25-1
size: few
CDR3: CASSWRRDEAFF
DNA: TGTGCCAGCAGTTGGCGGCGGGATGAAGCTTTCTTT

J: TRBJ1-5
D: .
V: TRBV4-3
size: .
CDR3: CASSQDWAGVGRNQPQHF
DNA: TGCGCCAGCAGCCAAGATTGGGCAGGGGTTGGGCGCAATCAGCCCCAGCATTTT

J: TRBJ2-3
D: .
V: TRBV27
size: .
CDR3: CASSSPDSPTDTQYF
DNA: TGTGCCAGCAGTAGCCCAGACAGCCCCACAGATACGCAGTATTTT

J: TRBJ1-5
D: .
V: TRBV11-2
size: .
CDR3: CASSPLAGGGPQHF
DNA: TGTGCCAGCAGCCCCCTGGCAGGCGGCGGGCCCCAGCATTTT

J: TRBJ2-1
D: TRBD1
V: TRBV19
size: .
CDR3: CASSSGTGVYNEQFF
DNA: TGTGCCAGTAGTTCCGGGACAGGGGTATACAATGAGCAGTTCTTC

J: TRBJ2-3
D: .
V: TRBV6-4
size: .
CDR3: CASSPLMGDADTQYF
DNA: TGTGCCAGCAGCCCCCTGATGGGGGACGCAGATACGCAGTATTTT

J: TRBJ1-5
D: .
V: TRBV10-3
size: .
CDR3: CAVQVYRDINQPQHF
DNA: TGTGCCGTCCAAGTTTACAGGGACATTAATCAGCCCCAGCATTTT

J: TRBJ1-5
D: .
V: TRBV19
size: few
CDR3: CASSLGGQPQHF
DNA: TGTGCCAGTAGCCTCGGGGGACAGCCCCAGCATTTT

J: TRBJ2-3
D: TRBD2
V: TRBV5-4
size: .
CDR3: CASSLNPSGYTDTQYF
DNA: TGTGCCAGCAGCTTGAATCCTAGCGGTTACACAGATACGCAGTATTTT

J: TRBJ1-3
D: .
V: TRBV5-1
size: .
CDR3: CASRGSNSGNTIYF
DNA: TGCGCCAGCCGAGGTAGCAACTCTGGAAACACCATATATTTT

J: TRBJ2-7
D: .
V: TRBV5-6
size: .
CDR3: CASSLGLAPYEQYF
DNA: TGTGCCAGCAGCTTGGGGTTAGCCCCCTACGAGCAGTACTTC

J: TRBJ2-1
D: TRBD1
V: TRBV5-4
size: .
CDR3: CASSLGQGVYNEQFF
DNA: TGTGCCAGCAGCTTGGGCCAGGGGGTCTACAATGAGCAGTTCTTC

J: TRBJ2-1
D: .
V: TRBV20-1
size: once
CDR3: CSVRVGHEQFF
DNA: TGCAGTGTCAGGGTAGGTCATGAGCAGTTCTTC

J: TRBJ2-1
D: TRBD1
V: TRBV19
size: .
CDR3: CASSSQGASYNEQFF
DNA: TGTGCCAGTAGTTCACAGGGGGCCTCCTACAATGAGCAGTTCTTC

J: TRBJ2-1
D: TRBD2
V: TRBV5-6
size: .
CDR3: CASSSRTSGAYNEQFF
DNA: TGTGCCAGCAGCTCCAGGACTAGCGGGGCCTACAATGAGCAGTTCTTC

J: TRBJ2-3
D: .
V: TRBV9
size: .
CDR3: CASSARGSTDTQYF
DNA: TGTGCCAGCAGCGCCCGAGGGAGCACAGATACGCAGTATTTT

J: TRBJ1-1
D: .
V: TRBV11-2
size: .
CDR3: CASSLEPWDTEAFF
DNA: TGTGCCAGCAGCTTGGAGCCGTGGGACACTGAAGCTTTCTTT

J: TRBJ1-5
D: TRBD1
V: TRBV4-3
size: .
CDR3: CASSHGQGNQPQHF
DNA: TGCGCCAGCAGTCACGGACAGGGAAATCAGCCCCAGCATTTT

J: TRBJ1-1
D: TRBD1
V: TRBV4-1
size: .
CDR3: CASSQDTPGGTYDTEAFF
DNA: TGCGCCAGCAGCCAAGACACGCCAGGGGGAACGTATGACACTGAAGCTTTCTTT

J: TRBJ2-2
D: .
V: TRBV4-3
size: .
CDR3: CASSLGWGQNTGELFF
DNA: TGCGCCAGCAGCCTTGGATGGGGCCAGAACACCGGGGAGCTGTTTTTT

J: TRBJ2-7
D: TRBD2
V: TRBV7-6
size: .
CDR3: CASSLGATSGGTREQYF
DNA: TGTGCCAGCAGCTTAGGGGCGACTAGCGGGGGGACGAGGGAGCAGTACTTC